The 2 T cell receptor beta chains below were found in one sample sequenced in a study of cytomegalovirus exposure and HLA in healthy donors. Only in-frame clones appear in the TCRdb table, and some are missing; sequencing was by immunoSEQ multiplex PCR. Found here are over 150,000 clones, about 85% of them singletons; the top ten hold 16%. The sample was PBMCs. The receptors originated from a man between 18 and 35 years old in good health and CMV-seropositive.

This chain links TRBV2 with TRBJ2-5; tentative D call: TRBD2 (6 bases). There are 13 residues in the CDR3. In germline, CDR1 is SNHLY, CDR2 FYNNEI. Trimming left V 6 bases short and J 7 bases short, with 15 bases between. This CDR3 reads CASRDTSSGTQYF. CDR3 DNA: TGTGCCAGCAGGGACACTAGCTCGGGGACCCAGTACTTC.

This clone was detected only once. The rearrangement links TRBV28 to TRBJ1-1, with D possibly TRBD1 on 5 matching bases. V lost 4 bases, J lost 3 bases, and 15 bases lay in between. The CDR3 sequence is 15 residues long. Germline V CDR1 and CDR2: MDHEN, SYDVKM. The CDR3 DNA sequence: TGTGCCAGCAGTTCCGGGACTTCGATTTACACTGAAGCTTTCTTT. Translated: CASSSGTSIYTEAFF.